This TCR beta chain was profiled in a study of cytomegalovirus exposure and HLA in healthy donors. In the PCR, 60 Vbeta and 13 Jbeta primers were used. Sequencing was performed with immunoSEQ multiplex PCR; in TCRdb, only in-frame clones are kept and a portion is missing. The sample has just over 200,000 clones; approximately 70% are singletons. The CDR3 is 15 amino acids. CDR1 and CDR2 from the germline V gene are MGHRA and YSYEKL. Trimming cost V 0 bases and J 7 bases, with 12 bases left between them. This receptor was identified in a man in his forties in good health and CMV-seropositive. Material for sequencing was PBMCs. V usage is TRBV4-1 and J usage is TRBJ1-4; unclear D gene. The chain's CDR3 is CASSQDRGSFEKLFF. The DNA for the CDR3 is TGCGCCAGCAGCCAAGATCGGGGATCGTTTGAAAAACTGTTTTTT.